This T cell receptor beta chain originates from a study of spatial heterogeneity in lung cancer. Study in general: Raw reads contained each unique TCR and UMI combination more than ten times on average.

Study observations and caveats: Relative to follow-up, resection was when ubiquitous expanded tumor TCRs appeared more in blood.

This clonotype was detected only a few times. Its antigen is undetermined. Time point in this sample: sample taken at primary tumor resection. Material for sequencing was whole RNA from tumor, nontumor lung or frozen PBMC, left unsorted. Untreated early-stage non-small cell lung cancer patients, around 70 in total, were the donors. A unique molecular identifier was attached to every TCR cDNA molecule. TCRdb processed the 5' RACE reads anew with MiXCR; each CDR3 protein has one entry. This table holds 45,000 to 55,000 distinct CDR3 sequences, less than 5.5% found once. Per the germline V gene, CDR1 is SNHLY and CDR2 is FYNNEI. V was trimmed by 0 bases and J by 4 bases, leaving 12 bases between them. The CDR3 consists of 15 residues.

This TCR derives from a male donor with early-stage non-small cell lung cancer. The specimen was PBMCs, collected at surgery. J is TRBJ2-5 and V is TRBV2, with D perhaps assigned TRBD1 or TRBD2 (6 bases each). CDR3 residues: CASSEARGAGETQYF. The CDR3 nucleotides are TGTGCCAGCAGTGAAGCGAGGGGGGCGGGAGAGACCCAGTACTTC.